These 8 T cell receptor beta chains were all obtained from the same sample, sequenced in a study of shared clonotypes between healthy human individuals. TCRdb's copy holds only in-frame clones and misses some; the assay was immunoSEQ multiplex PCR. The data contain 550,000 to 800,000 clones, approximately 79% of them singletons. Sequenced input: memory CD4+ T cells sorted from blood. Sample subset: CD45RA-negative fraction. These receptors all come from a woman under 40 in good health.

This clone showed up just once. The junction differs from germline at one of its ends, possibly a read error. CDR3 protein: CAWSKENAGELFF. The DNA for the CDR3 is TGTGCCTGGAGTAAGGAGAACGCCGGGGAGCTGTTTTTT. This rearrangement joins TRBV30 to TRBJ2-2, with D unclear. The CDR3 totals 13 residues. The V gene's germline CDR1 is GTSNPN and CDR2 SVGIG (reference sequence). The complete variable domain, with remaining parts taken from reference TRBV30 and TRBJ2-2, reads SQTIHQWPATLVQPVGSPLSLECTVEGTSNPNLYWYRQAAGRGLQLLFYSVGIGQISSEVPQNLSASRPQDRQFILSSKKLLLSDSGFYLCAWSKENAGELFFGEGSRLTVL.

In this sample, this clone turned up a few times. V gene TRBV6-1 combines with J gene TRBJ2-7; D unclear. This CDR3 has 13 residues. Trimming left V 1 base short and J 2 bases short, with 6 bases between. Germline lookup yields CDR1 MNHNS and CDR2 SASEGT. This CDR3 reads CASSEGLTYEQYF. The CDR3, as DNA: TGTGCCAGCAGTGAAGGCCTGACCTACGAGCAGTACTTC.

The chain uses TRBV19 and TRBJ2-6; TRBD2 aligns across 9 bases. The CDR3 contains 18 residues. Germline trimming cut 3 bases from V and 3 bases from J; bases unmatched to any gene: 9. Germline CDR1 is LNHDA and CDR2 is SQIVND (reference sequence). The CDR3 bases are TGTGCCAGTAGTATGGGTAGCGGGAGAGTAGGTGGGGCCAACGTCCTGACTTTC. Translation: CASSMGSGRVGGANVLTF.

The V call is TRBV5-1, the J call TRBJ2-7; 8 bases are a match to TRBD1. Trimming at V came to 5 bases and at J to 7 bases, leaving 11 bases not matched to a gene. CDR1 and CDR2 (germline): SGHRS, YFSETQ. The CDR3 extends over 14 amino acids. The CDR3 DNA reads TGCGCCAGCAGTCCCGGGACAGGTCTCCTGGAGCAGTACTTC. It codes for CASSPGTGLLEQYF.

The CDR3 here is CASSLGSTGGDTQYF. The DNA for the CDR3 is TGTGCCAGCAGCTTGGGTTCCACAGGGGGCGATACGCAGTATTTT. This chain joins TRBV7-9 and TRBJ2-3; 9 nucleotides align to TRBD1. CDR1 is SEHNR and CDR2 is FQNEAQ in the germline V gene (reference sequence). V trimming: 3 bases; J trimming: 6 bases; junction bases outside the gene matches: 7. The CDR3 is 15 residues long.

This clone was picked up a small number of times. This chain uses TRBV5-6 with TRBJ1-5, with D possibly matching TRBD1 (5 bases). Germline values: CDR1 SGHDT, CDR2 YYEEEE. This CDR3 region has 16 residues. Trimming removed 1 base at V and 0 bases at J, with 11 bases between. CDR3 in amino acids: CASSLQGKYSNQPQHF. Here the CDR3 DNA reads TGTGCCAGCAGCTTGCAGGGAAAATATAGCAATCAGCCCCAGCATTTT.

V and J are TRBV5-1 and TRBJ1-4; D is undetermined. This CDR3 contains 15 residues. The germline CDR1 and CDR2 sequences are SGHRS and YFSETQ. V gave up 4 bases and J gave up 0 bases, with 10 bases separating them. CDR3 DNA: TGCGCCAGCAGCAATACAGATTCAACTAATGAAAAACTGTTTTTT. The encoded protein is CASSNTDSTNEKLFF.

This chain connects TRBV27 to TRBJ1-1; 8 bases align to TRBD1. This CDR3 is built from 15 residues. Trimming at V came to 6 bases and at J to 6 bases, leaving 12 bases not matched to a gene. Germline V CDR1 and CDR2: MNHEY, SMNVEV (reference sequence). CDR3 bases: TGTGCCAGCAGACCAGGGGACAGGTCGCTCTCTGAAGCTTTCTTT. The encoded protein is CASRPGDRSLSEAFF.